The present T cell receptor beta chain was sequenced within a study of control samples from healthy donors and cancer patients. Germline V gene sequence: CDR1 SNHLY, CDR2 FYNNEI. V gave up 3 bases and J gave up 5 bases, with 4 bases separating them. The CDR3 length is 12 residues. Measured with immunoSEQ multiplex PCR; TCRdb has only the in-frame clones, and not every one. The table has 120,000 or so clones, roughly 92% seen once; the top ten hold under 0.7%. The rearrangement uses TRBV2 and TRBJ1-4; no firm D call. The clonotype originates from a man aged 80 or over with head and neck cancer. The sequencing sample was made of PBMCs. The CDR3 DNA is TGTGCCAGCAGTGAGGAAAATGAAAAACTGTTTTTT. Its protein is CASSEENEKLFF.